In its sample, the clone carrying this T cell receptor (beta chain) was seen many times. Antigen specificity is unknown. Here immunoSEQ multiplex PCR was the method, and the copy in TCRdb shows in-frame clones only, minus some. The sample has 35,000 or so clones, none seen only once. The data were obtained in a study of T cell clonality in common variable immunodeficiency. General observations from the study: Authors noted CVID clonality's cause needs subpopulation repertoire sequencing. Patient heterogeneity in the CVID cohort limited correlations between repertoire features and clinical complications. Compared with controls, CVID subjects had fewer shared TCRbeta clones.

Each donor provided roughly 4.5 to 8.5 ml of heparinized whole blood. The clonotype was recovered from a person aged 18-70 years in good health. Sequencing was performed on peripheral blood mononuclear cells.

CDR3 loop: CAWKGTGGEKLFF. The DNA read from the CDR3 is TGTGCCTGGAAGGGGACAGGGGGAGAAAAA. The J gene is TRBJ1-4, the V gene TRBV30; 11 nucleotides match TRBD1. The read is 3 residues too short to cover the CDR3 end, so that end is filled in from the germline J gene. Germline V gives CDR1 GTSNPN, CDR2 SVGIG (reference sequence). This CDR3 is 13 amino acids long. With 4 bases clipped from V and 8 bases from J, the junction kept 3 bases outside the gene matches.